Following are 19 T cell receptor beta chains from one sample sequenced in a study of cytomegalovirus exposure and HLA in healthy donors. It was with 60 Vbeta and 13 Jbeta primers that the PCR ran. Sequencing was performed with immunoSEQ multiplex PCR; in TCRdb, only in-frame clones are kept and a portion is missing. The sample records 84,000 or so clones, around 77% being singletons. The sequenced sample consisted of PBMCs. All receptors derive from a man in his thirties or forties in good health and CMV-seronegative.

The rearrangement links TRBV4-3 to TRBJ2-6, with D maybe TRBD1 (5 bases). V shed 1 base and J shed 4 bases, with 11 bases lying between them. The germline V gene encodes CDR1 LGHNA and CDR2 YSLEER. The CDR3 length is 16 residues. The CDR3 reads CASSQVGATGANVLTF. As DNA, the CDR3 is TGCGCCAGCAGCCAAGTAGGGGCGACCGGGGCCAACGTCCTGACTTTC.

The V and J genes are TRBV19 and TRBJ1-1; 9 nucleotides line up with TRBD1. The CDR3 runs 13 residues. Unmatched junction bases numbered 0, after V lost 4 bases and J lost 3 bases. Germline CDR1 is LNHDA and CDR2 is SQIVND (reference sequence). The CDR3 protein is CASSRTGDTEAFF. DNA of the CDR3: TGTGCCAGTAGTAGGACAGGGGACACTGAAGCTTTCTTT.

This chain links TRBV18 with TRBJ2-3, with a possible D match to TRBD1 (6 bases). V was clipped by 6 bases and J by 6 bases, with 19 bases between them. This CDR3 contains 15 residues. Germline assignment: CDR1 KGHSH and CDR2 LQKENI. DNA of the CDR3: TGTGCCAGCTCGCCGACAGGCCCCCGGCCGGATACGCAGTATTTT. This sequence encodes CASSPTGPRPDTQYF.

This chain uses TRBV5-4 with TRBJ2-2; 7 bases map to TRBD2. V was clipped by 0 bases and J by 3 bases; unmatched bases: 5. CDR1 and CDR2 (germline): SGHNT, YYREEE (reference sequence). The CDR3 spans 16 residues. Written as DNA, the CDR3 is TGTGCCAGCAGCTTGGGCGGGAGTGGGCACACCGGGGAGCTGTTTTTT. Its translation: CASSLGGSGHTGELFF. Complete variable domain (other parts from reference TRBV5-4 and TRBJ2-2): ETGVTQSPTHLIKTRGQQVTLRCSSQSGHNTVSWYQQALGQGPQFIFQYYREEENGRGNFPPRFSGLQFPNYSSELNVNALELDDSALYLCASSLGGSGHTGELFFGEGSRLTVL.

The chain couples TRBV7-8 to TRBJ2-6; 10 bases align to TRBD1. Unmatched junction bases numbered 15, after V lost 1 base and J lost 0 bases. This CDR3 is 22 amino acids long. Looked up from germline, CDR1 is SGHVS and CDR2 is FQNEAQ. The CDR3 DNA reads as TGTGCCAGCAGCTTAGGAGGAGGAAGAAGGGACAGGGGACCCTCTGGGGCCAACGTCCTGACTTTC. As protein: CASSLGGGRRDRGPSGANVLTF.

The DNA for the CDR3 is TGTGCCAGCACCGAGGGTGGTGGCAATCAGCCCCAGCATTTT. Translating it yields CASTEGGGNQPQHF. The V call is TRBV28, the J call TRBJ1-5; D gene ambiguous. V shed 7 bases and J shed 2 bases, with 12 bases lying between them. The CDR3 consists of 14 residues. Germline V gene lookup returns CDR1 MDHEN and CDR2 SYDVKM.

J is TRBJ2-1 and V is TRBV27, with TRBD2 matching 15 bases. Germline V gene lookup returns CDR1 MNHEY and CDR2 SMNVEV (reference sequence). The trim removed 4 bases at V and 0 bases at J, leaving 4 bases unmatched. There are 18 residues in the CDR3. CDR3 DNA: TGTGCCAGCAGTTACCGGACTAGCGGGGGGGGCTCCTACAATGAGCAGTTCTTC. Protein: CASSYRTSGGGSYNEQFF.

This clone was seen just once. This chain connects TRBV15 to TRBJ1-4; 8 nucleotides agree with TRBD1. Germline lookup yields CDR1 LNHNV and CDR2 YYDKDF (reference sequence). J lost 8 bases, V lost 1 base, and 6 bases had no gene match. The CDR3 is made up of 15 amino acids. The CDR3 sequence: CATSRAGTGREKLFF. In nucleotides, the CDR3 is TGTGCCACCAGCAGAGCAGGGACAGGTCGGGAAAAACTGTTTTTT.

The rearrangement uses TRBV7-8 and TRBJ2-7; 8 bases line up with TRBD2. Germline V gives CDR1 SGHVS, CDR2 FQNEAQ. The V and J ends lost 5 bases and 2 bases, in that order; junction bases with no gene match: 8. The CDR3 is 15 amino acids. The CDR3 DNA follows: TGTGCCAGCAGCACGATAGCGGGAATGGCCTACGAGCAGTACTTC. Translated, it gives CASSTIAGMAYEQYF.

In DNA, the CDR3 is TGTGCCAGCAGACCCGGGACTATATACGAGCAGTACTTC. It specifies CASRPGTIYEQYF. The chain recombines TRBV27 with TRBJ2-7, with 7 bases fitting TRBD2. This CDR3 spans 13 amino acids. CDR1 MNHEY and CDR2 SMNVEV come from the germline V gene (reference sequence). V shed 6 bases and J 4 bases; nucleotides not matched to a gene: 6.

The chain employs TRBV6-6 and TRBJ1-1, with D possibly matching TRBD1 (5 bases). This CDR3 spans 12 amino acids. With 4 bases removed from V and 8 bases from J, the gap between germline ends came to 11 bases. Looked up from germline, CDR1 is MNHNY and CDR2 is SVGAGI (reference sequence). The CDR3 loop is CASSSQGLEAFF. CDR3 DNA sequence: TGTGCCAGCAGTTCCCAGGGTTTGGAAGCTTTCTTT.

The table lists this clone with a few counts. The CDR3 region has the DNA TGCGCCAGCAGCCTTAAGGGGTATGAGACCCAGTACTTC. Translated: CASSLKGYETQYF. This chain joins TRBV4-1 and TRBJ2-5; TRBD1 might be the D (5 bases). CDR1 and CDR2 (germline): MGHRA, YSYEKL. V was trimmed by 4 bases and J by 5 bases, leaving 11 bases between them. The CDR3 extends over 13 amino acids.

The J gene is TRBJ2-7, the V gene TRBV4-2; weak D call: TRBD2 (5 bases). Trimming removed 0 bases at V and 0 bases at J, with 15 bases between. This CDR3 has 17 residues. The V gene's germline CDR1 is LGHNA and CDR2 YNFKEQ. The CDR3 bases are TGTGCCAGCAGCCAAGAACGGCGCGGGTCCTCCTCCTACGAGCAGTACTTC. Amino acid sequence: CASSQERRGSSSYEQYF.

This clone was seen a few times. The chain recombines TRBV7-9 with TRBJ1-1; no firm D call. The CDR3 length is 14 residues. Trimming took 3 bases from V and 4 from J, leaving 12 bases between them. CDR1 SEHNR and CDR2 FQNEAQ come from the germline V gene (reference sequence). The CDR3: CASSLSRTGTEAFF. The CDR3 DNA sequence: TGTGCCAGCAGCTTGAGCCGAACGGGCACTGAAGCTTTCTTT.

This chain's CDR3 is CASSLGATGLAFF. CDR3 nucleotides: TGTGCCAGCAGCTTAGGGGCCACAGGGTTGGCTTTCTTT. V and J are TRBV7-2 and TRBJ1-1; possibly TRBD1 for D (6 bases). The V end lost 1 base, the J end lost 11 bases, and 14 bases lay between the germline ends. The CDR3 sequence is 13 residues long. The V gene's germline CDR1 is SGHTA and CDR2 FQGNSA.

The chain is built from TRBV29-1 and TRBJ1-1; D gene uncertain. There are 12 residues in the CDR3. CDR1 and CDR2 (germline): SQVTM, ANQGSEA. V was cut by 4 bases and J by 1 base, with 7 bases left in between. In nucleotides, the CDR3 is TGCAGCGTTGGTGTCGGGAACACTGAAGCTTTCTTT. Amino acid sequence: CSVGVGNTEAFF.

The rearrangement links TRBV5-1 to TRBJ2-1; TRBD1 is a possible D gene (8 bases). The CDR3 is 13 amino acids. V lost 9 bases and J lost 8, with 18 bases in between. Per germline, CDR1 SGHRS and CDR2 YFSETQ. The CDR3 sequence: CATNRGEGDEQFF. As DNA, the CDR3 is TGCGCCACCAACAGGGGGGAGGGTGATGAGCAGTTCTTC.

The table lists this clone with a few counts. CDR3 sequence: CATSSGTSGWGEQFF. For the CDR3, the DNA is TGTGCCACCAGCAGTGGGACTAGCGGGTGGGGGGAGCAGTTCTTC. V gene TRBV15 combines with J gene TRBJ2-1; 12 bases line up with TRBD2. The junction had 7 bases not matched to a gene; V was cut back by 3 bases and J by 10 bases. CDR3 length: 15 amino acids. Germline V lookup: CDR1 LNHNV, CDR2 YYDKDF (reference sequence). The full variable domain, in which reference TRBV15 and TRBJ2-1 provide the parts outside the CDR3, is DAMVIQNPRYQVTQFGKPVTLSCSQTLNHNVMYWYQQKSSQAPKLLFHYYDKDFNNEADTPDNFQSRRPNTSFCFLDIRSPGLGDTAMYLCATSSGTSGWGEQFFGPGTRLTVL.

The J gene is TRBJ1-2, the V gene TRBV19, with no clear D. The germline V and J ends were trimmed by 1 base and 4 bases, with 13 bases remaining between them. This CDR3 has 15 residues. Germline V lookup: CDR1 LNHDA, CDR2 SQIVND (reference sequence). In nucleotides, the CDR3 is TGTGCCAGTAGTATAGGGGCGTACGTCTCCTATGGCTACACCTTC. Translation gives CASSIGAYVSYGYTF.